This record looks at one T cell receptor beta chain sequence and its context. The sample belongs to a study of blood T cells in healthy people across ages. CDR3 length: 15 residues. V dropped 7 bases and J dropped 5; count of bases not matched to a gene: 14. Germline lookup yields CDR1 MDHEN and CDR2 SYDVKM. Staff drew 8 to 10 milliliters of peripheral blood from each donor. Sample-barcoded 5' priming and a J-beta primer mix drove a second PCR of about 6 to 12 cycles. MiXCR, applied by TCRdb to the 5' RACE reads, yields one record per CDR3 protein. Here the sample spans under 1,000,000 distinct CDR3 sequences, about 47% being singletons.

This chain links TRBV28 with TRBJ2-7, with 7 bases identical to TRBD2. Sequencing input: blood. The sequence derives from a man older than 75 in good health. The CDR3 region is CASTPGGRELNEQYF. The DNA of the CDR3 is TGTGCCAGCACCCCGGGGGGTCGGGAGCTCAACGAGCAGTACTTC.